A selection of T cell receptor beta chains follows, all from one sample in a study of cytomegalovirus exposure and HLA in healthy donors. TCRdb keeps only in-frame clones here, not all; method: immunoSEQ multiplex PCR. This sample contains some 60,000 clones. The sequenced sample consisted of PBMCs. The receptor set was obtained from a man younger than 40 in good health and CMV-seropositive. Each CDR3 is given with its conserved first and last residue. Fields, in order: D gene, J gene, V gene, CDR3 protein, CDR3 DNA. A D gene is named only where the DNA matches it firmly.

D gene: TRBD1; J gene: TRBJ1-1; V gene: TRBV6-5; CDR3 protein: CASSRTGNTEAFF; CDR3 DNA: TGTGCCAGCAGCAGGACAGGGAACACTGAAGCTTTCTTT
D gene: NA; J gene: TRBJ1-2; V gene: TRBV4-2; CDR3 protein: CASSQEAGVGSYGYTF; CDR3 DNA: TGTGCCAGCAGCCAAGAGGCGGGGGTCGGTAGCTATGGCTACACCTTC
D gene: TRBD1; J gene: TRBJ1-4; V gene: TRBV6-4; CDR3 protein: CASSDDSRGYEKLFF; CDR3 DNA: TGTGCCAGCAGTGACGATAGCAGGGGGTATGAAAAACTGTTTTTT
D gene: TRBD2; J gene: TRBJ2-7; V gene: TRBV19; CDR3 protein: CASSISGGAGEQYF; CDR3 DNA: TGTGCCAGTAGTATCAGCGGGGGGGCTGGGGAGCAGTACTTC
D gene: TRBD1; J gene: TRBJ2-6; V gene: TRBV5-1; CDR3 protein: CASSTGTGALYGANVLTF; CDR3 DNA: TGCGCCAGCAGCACCGGGACAGGGGCCTTATATGGGGCCAACGTCCTGACTTTC
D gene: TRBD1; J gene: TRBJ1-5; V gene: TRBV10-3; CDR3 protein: CAISSTGGNQPQHF; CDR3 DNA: TGTGCCATCAGCTCGACAGGGGGAAATCAGCCCCAGCATTTT
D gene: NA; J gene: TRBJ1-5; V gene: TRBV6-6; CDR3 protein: CASSLQGSNQPQHF; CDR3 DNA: TGTGCCAGCTCTCTTCAGGGAAGCAATCAGCCCCAGCATTTT
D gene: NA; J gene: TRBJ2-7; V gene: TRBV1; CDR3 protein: CTSSPTRTSGRGEQYF; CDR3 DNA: TGCACCAGCAGTCCAACCCGGACTAGCGGGAGGGGTGAGCAGTACTTC
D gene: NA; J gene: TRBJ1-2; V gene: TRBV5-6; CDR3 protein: CASSLGAGEYGYTF; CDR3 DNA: TGTGCCAGCAGCTTGGGGGCAGGGGAATATGGCTACACCTTC
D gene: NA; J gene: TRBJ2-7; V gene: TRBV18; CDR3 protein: CASSPRPGASEQYF; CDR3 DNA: TGTGCCAGCTCACCACGTCCAGGGGCTAGCGAGCAGTACTTC
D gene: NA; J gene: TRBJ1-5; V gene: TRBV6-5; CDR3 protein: CATWTSNQPQHF; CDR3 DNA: TGTGCCACCTGGACATCTAATCAGCCCCAGCATTTT
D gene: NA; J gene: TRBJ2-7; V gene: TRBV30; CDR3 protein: CAGSVLERVHYEQYF; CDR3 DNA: TGTGCCGGGAGTGTTTTGGAGCGGGTACACTACGAGCAGTACTTC
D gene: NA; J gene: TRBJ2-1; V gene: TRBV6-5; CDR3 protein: CASSFGGLSSDNEQFF; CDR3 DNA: TGTGCCAGCAGTTTCGGCGGGCTGAGCTCCGACAATGAGCAGTTCTTC
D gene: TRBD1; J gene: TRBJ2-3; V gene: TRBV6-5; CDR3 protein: CASSQTGGASDTQYF; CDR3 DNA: TGTGCCAGCAGTCAAACAGGGGGCGCGTCAGATACGCAGTATTTT
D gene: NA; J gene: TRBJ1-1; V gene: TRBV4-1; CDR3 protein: CASSRRGDGDAEAFF; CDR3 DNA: TGCGCCAGCAGCCGTCGAGGCGACGGTGACGCTGAAGCTTTCTTT
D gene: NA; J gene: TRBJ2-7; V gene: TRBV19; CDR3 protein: CASSTTPTGPHEQYF; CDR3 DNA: TGTGCCAGTAGTACAACTCCGACAGGTCCGCACGAGCAGTACTTC
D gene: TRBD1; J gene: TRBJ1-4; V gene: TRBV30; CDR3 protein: CAWSVQGTLGEKLFF; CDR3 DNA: TGTGCCTGGAGTGTACAGGGGACTCTCGGTGAAAAACTGTTTTTT
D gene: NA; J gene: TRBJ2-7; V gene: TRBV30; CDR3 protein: CAWSVPGIYEQYF; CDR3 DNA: TGTGCCTGGAGTGTGCCAGGGATATACGAGCAGTACTTC
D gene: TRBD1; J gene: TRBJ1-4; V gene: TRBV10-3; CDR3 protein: CAISDAQGADEKLFF; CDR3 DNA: TGTGCCATCAGTGACGCCCAGGGGGCTGATGAAAAACTGTTTTTT
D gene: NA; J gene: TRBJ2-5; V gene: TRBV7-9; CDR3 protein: CASSLPGTPQETQYF; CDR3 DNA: TGTGCCAGCAGCCTTCCCGGGACTCCTCAAGAGACCCAGTACTTC
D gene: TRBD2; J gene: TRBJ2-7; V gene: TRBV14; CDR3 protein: CASSRLMTSGSKGSYEQYF; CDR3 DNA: TGTGCCAGCAGCCGACTAATGACTAGCGGGAGTAAAGGTTCCTACGAGCAGTACTTC
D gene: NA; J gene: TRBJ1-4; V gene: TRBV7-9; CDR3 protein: CASSQLGSSDEKLFF; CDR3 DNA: TGTGCCAGCAGCCAACTTGGTAGTAGCGATGAAAAACTGTTTTTT
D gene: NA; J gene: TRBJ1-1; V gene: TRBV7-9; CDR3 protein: CASSLSGVVTEAFF; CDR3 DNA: TGTGCCAGCAGCTTATCGGGGGTCGTCACTGAAGCTTTCTTT
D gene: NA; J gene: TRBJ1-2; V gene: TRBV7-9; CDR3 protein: CASSPMESPNGGYTF; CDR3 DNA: TGTGCCAGCAGCCCGATGGAAAGTCCAAACGGGGGCTACACCTTC
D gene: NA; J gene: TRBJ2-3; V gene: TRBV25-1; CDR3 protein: CASSGGTRGDTQYF; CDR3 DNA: TGTGCCAGCAGTGGCGGGACTCGCGGGGATACGCAGTATTTT
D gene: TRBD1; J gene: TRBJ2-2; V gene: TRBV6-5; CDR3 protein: CASSGTGDTGELFF; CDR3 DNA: TGTGCCAGCAGTGGGACAGGGGACACCGGGGAGCTGTTTTTT
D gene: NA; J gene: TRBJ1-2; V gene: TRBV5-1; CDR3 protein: CASSPRQEESGYTF; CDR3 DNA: TGCGCCAGCAGCCCACGACAGGAAGAGAGTGGCTACACCTTC
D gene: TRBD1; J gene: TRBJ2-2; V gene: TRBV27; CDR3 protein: CASSSPQTGTNTGELFF; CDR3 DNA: TGTGCCAGCAGTTCTCCCCAGACAGGGACGAACACCGGGGAGCTGTTTTTT
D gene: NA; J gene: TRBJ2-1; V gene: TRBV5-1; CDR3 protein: CASSNPGDNEQFF; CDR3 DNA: TGCGCCAGCAGCAACCCCGGTGACAATGAGCAGTTCTTC
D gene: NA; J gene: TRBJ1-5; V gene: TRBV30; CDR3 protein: CACQQAFNQPQHF; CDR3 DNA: TGTGCCTGCCAACAGGCTTTCAATCAGCCCCAGCATTTT
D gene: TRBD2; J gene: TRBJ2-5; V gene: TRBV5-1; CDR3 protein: CASSLGAGGPETQYF; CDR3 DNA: TGCGCCAGCAGCTTGGGGGCGGGGGGGCCGGAGACCCAGTACTTC
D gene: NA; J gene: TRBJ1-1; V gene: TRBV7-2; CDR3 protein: CASSPRRGMNTEAFF; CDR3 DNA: TGTGCCAGCAGTCCCCGTCGGGGTATGAACACTGAAGCTTTCTTT
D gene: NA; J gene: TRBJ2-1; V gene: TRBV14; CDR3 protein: CASSQETGTRSDEQFF; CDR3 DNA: TGTGCCAGCAGCCAAGAGACCGGGACACGGAGCGATGAGCAGTTCTTC
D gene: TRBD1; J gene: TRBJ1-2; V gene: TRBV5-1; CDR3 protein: CASSATGIDGYTF; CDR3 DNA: TGCGCCAGCAGCGCGACAGGGATCGATGGCTACACCTTC
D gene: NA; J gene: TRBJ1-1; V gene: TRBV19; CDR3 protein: CASRVSKGMAGAEAFF; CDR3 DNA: TGTGCCAGTAGGGTCTCCAAAGGGATGGCGGGCGCTGAAGCTTTCTTT
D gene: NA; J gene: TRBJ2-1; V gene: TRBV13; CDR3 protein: CASSFSSGTDEQFF; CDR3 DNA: TGTGCCAGCAGCTTCTCATCGGGTACGGATGAGCAGTTCTTC
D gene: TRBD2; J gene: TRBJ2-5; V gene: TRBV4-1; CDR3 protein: CASSQVGLGLAGAETQYF; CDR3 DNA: TGCGCCAGCAGCCAAGTTGGCCTGGGACTAGCGGGGGCAGAGACCCAGTACTTC
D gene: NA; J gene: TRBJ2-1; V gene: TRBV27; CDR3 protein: CASSLSGRNEQFF; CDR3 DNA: TGTGCCAGCAGTTTAAGCGGCCGGAATGAGCAGTTCTTC
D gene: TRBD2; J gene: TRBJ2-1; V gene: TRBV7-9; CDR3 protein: CASSLVLAGIRNEQFF; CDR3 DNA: TGTGCCAGCAGCTTAGTGCTAGCGGGAATCCGGAATGAGCAGTTCTTC
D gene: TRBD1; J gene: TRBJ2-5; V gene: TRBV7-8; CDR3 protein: CASSPRTGQETQYF; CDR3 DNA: TGTGCCAGCAGCCCAAGGACAGGACAAGAGACCCAGTACTTC
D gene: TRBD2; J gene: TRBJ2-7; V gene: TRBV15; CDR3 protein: CATSSYGGSYEQYF; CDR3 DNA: TGTGCCACCAGCAGCTACGGGGGGAGCTACGAGCAGTACTTC
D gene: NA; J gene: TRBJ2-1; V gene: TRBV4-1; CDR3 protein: CASSQDRLVSFDEQFF; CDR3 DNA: TGCGCCAGCAGCCAAGACCGACTAGTTAGTTTTGATGAGCAGTTCTTC
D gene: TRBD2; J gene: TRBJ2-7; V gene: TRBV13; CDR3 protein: CASSLRLAVSYEQYF; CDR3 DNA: TGTGCCAGCAGCCTCCGACTAGCGGTCTCCTACGAGCAGTACTTC
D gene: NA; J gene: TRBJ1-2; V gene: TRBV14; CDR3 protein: CASSQGQGWYGYTF; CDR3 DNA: TGTGCCAGCAGCCAAGGTCAGGGGTGGTATGGCTACACCTTC
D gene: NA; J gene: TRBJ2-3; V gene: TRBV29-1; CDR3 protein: CSVEGTAGTQYF; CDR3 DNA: TGCAGCGTTGAAGGAACCGCGGGTACGCAGTATTTT